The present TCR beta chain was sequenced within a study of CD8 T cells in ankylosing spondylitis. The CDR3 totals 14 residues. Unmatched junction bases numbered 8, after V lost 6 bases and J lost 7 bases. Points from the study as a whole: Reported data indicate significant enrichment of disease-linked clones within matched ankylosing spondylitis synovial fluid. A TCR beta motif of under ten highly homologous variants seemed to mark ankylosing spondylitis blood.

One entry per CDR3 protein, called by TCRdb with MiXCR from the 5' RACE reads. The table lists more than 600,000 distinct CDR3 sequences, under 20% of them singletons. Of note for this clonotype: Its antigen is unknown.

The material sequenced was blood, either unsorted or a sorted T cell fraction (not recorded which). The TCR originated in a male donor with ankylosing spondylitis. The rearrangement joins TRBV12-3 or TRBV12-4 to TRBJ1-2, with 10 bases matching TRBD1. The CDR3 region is CASRLGDRGSGYTF. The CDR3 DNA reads TGTGCCAGCAGGCTCGGGGACAGGGGAAGTGGCTACACCTTC.